This T cell receptor beta chain was profiled in a study of blood T cell repertoires in COVID-19. In the study overall: COVID-19 samples collected from the United States, Italy and Spain covered acute and convalescent phases. Sources were T cells, B-cell-depleted T cells, or PBMCs; the material itself was cDNA or gDNA.

CDR3 length: 15 residues. The ends were cut back, 1 base at V and 3 bases at J, with 13 bases in the middle. Germline assignment: CDR1 SGHRS and CDR2 YFSETQ. As originally analysed: The authors estimated nucleated cell counts from reference gene primer amplification. Profiling relied on immunoSEQ multiplex PCR, and the TCRdb table lists in-frame clones only, not all of them. That table supplies the V and J calls and clone size; D and trimming were determined from the DNA. The sample records 450,000 or so clones, about 90% being singletons. This chain links TRBV5-1 with TRBJ2-5, with D possibly being TRBD1 (6 bases). Sequences were obtained from peripheral blood. This sequence originates from a man aged 18 to 29 with COVID-19, enrolled during active disease. As DNA, the CDR3 is TGCGCCAGCAGCTTGATGGGACAAGGAAAAGAGACCCAGTACTTC. Its translation: CASSLMGQGKETQYF.